The 8 T cell receptor beta chains below were found in one sample sequenced in a study of T cell repertoires in cytomegalovirus infection. What these receptors recognize is not known. TCRdb analysed the reads with MiXCR anew, one entry per CDR3 protein. This sample carries roughly 920,000 distinct CDR3 sequences, roughly 30% of them seen once, and the ten largest clones take more than 13%. Sequenced material: cultured CD8+ T cells from PBMCs, taken from culture after CMV antigen stimulation. The source is a human donor in good health (CMV status not recorded). Some clones in this sample may be carry-over from other donors' samples.

DNA of the CDR3: TGTGCCAGCAGTGATGGCCAGCGGAGCCACATGGAGTATTTT. As protein: CASSDGQRSHMEYF. The chain combines TRBV2 with TRBJ2-3, with TRBD2 as a possible D gene (5 bases). CDR3 length equals 14 residues. Germline assignment: CDR1 SNHLY and CDR2 FYNNEI. Trimming left V 3 bases short and J 13 bases short, with 20 bases between.

This clonotype has just a few counts. This rearrangement joins TRBV12-3 or TRBV12-4 to TRBJ2-7; maybe TRBD1 (6 bases). The germline V and J ends were trimmed by 5 bases and 6 bases, with 11 bases remaining between them. The CDR3 is 12 amino acids. CDR3 sequence reads: CASSQQGVEQYV. The CDR3 DNA follows: TGTGCCAGCAGTCAACAGGGAGTCGAGCAGTACGTC.

The chain couples TRBV12-3 or TRBV12-4 to TRBJ1-5; 8 nucleotides line up with TRBD1. V lost 5 bases to trimming and J lost 0 bases; unmatched junction nucleotides: 12. The length of the CDR3 is 18 residues. The CDR3 DNA is TGTGCCAGCAGTCCATCGATGACAGGGGCCCATAGCAATCAGCCCCAGCATTTT. It encodes CASSPSMTGAHSNQPQHF.

This clonotype was observed a handful of times. CDR3 in DNA: TGTGCCAGCAGTTACTCGTGGACTGGGGCAGTTAATGAAAAACTGTTTTTT. Translating it yields CASSYSWTGAVNEKLFF. The V and J genes are TRBV6-5 and TRBJ1-4; weak D call: TRBD1 (5 bases). Germline loops: CDR1 MNHEY, CDR2 SVGAGI. The V end lost 0 bases, the J end lost 4 bases, and 15 bases lay between the germline ends. This CDR3 region has 17 residues.

The gene calls are TRBV9 and TRBJ1-6; no clear D gene. Germline lookup yields CDR1 SGDLS and CDR2 YYNGEE. The CDR3 is made up of 17 amino acids. Trimming removed 1 base at V and 0 bases at J, with 11 bases between. This chain's CDR3 is CASSVSYRSSYNSPLHF. In DNA, the CDR3 is TGTGCCAGCAGCGTATCTTACCGAAGCTCCTATAATTCACCCCTCCACTTT. The full variable domain, in which reference TRBV9 and TRBJ1-6 provide the parts outside the CDR3, is DSGVTQTPKHLITATGQRVTLRCSPRSGDLSVYWYQQSLDQGLQFLIQYYNGEERAKGNILERFSAQQFPDLHSELNLSSLELGDSALYFCASSVSYRSSYNSPLHFGNGTRLTVT.

The rearrangement joins TRBV7-9 to TRBJ1-3, with unresolved D. This CDR3 is 17 amino acids long. V gave up 2 bases and J gave up 2 bases, with 16 bases separating them. CDR1 and CDR2 (germline): SEHNR, FQNEAQ (reference sequence). CDR3 residues: CASSLPREEGTGNTIYF. CDR3 nucleotides: TGTGCCAGCAGCTTACCGAGGGAAGAGGGTACTGGAAACACCATATATTTT.

The table lists this clonotype with many counts. This chain joins TRBV7-6 and TRBJ2-2, with no clear D. Germline V gene data show CDR1 as SGHVS and CDR2 as FNYEAQ. The length of the CDR3 is 12 residues. V was pared by 5 bases and J by 5 bases, with 6 bases between. The CDR3 DNA follows: TGTGCCAGCAGCCCCTGGACCGGGGAGCTGTTTTTT. It yields the protein CASSPWTGELFF.

In its sample, this clonotype was seen a few times. V is TRBV15 and J is TRBJ2-2; D is perhaps TRBD1 or TRBD2 (5 bases each). Germline assignment: CDR1 LNHNV and CDR2 YYDKDF (reference sequence). There are 15 residues in the CDR3. Trimming stripped 0 bases from V and 4 bases from J, with 9 bases between. The CDR3 is CATSRDIGATGELFF. The DNA for the CDR3 is TGTGCCACCAGCAGAGATATCGGGGCCACCGGGGAGCTGTTTTTT.